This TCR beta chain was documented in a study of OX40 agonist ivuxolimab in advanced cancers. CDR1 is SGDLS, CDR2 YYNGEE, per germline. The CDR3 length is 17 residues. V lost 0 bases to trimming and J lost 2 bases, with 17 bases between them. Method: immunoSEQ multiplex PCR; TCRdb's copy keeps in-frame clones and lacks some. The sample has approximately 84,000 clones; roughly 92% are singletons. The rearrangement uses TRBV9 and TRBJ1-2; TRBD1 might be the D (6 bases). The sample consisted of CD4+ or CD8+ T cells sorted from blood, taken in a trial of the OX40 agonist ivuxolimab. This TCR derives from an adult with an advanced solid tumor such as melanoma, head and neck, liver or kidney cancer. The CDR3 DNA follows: TGTGCCAGCAGCGTAGGCCCCCTACAGGGAACCAACTATGGCTACACCTTC. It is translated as CASSVGPLQGTNYGYTF.